These T cell receptor beta chains were read from a single sample in a study of regulatory T cells in long-lasting Graves disease. TCRdb reprocessed the multiplex PCR reads via MiXCR and lists one record per CDR3 protein. This sample has approximately 270,000 distinct CDR3 sequences, with 15% to 20% found just once. This sample was shared with a second study, whose subject was T cells in Graves' hyperthyroidism and ophthalmopathy.

Sequences were derived from peripheral blood mononuclear cells (PBMCs), sampled at new diagnosis, from a patient treated with antithyroid drugs. Receptors originate from a woman aged 25 to 39 with Graves disease. The CDR3 runs from the conserved cysteine through the conserved F or W. D genes are given only for firm matches. Size values are once, few and many counts, or a class for expanded clones, and some rows have none.

J gene: TRBJ1-6
D gene: .
V gene: TRBV2
clone size: many
CDR3 protein: CASNRRNSPLHF
CDR3 DNA: TGTGCCAGCAATAGAAGAAATTCACCCCTCCACTTT

J gene: TRBJ2-6
D gene: .
V gene: TRBV29-1
clone size: .
CDR3 protein: CSVSTRVSGANVLTF
CDR3 DNA: TGCAGCGTGTCGACCCGAGTCTCTGGGGCCAACGTCCTGACTTTC

J gene: TRBJ1-1
D gene: .
V gene: TRBV5-1
clone size: many
CDR3 protein: CASSGQMGERSEAFF
CDR3 DNA: TGCGCCAGCAGCGGACAGATGGGGGAGCGATCGGAAGCTTTCTTT

J gene: TRBJ1-2
D gene: .
V gene: TRBV12-3/TRBV12-4
clone size: many
CDR3 protein: CASSSQGRSPYGYTF
CDR3 DNA: TGTGCCAGCAGTTCCCAGGGTAGATCCCCCTATGGCTACACCTTC

J gene: TRBJ1-2
D gene: .
V gene: TRBV15
clone size: many
CDR3 protein: CATSREGTGYYGYTF
CDR3 DNA: TGTGCCACCAGCAGAGAAGGAACAGGGTACTATGGCTACACCTTC

J gene: TRBJ1-1
D gene: .
V gene: TRBV6-2/TRBV6-3
clone size: many
CDR3 protein: CASSYSGPLQGTEAFF
CDR3 DNA: TGTGCCAGCAGTTACTCAGGACCCCTTCAGGGGACTGAAGCTTTCTTT

J gene: TRBJ2-1
D gene: .
V gene: TRBV6-1
clone size: many
CDR3 protein: CASSEPGSYNEQFF
CDR3 DNA: TGTGCCAGCAGTGAACCGGGATCCTACAATGAGCAGTTCTTC

J gene: TRBJ2-7
D gene: .
V gene: TRBV20-1
clone size: many
CDR3 protein: CSAGAEGSYEQYF
CDR3 DNA: TGCAGTGCTGGCGCAGAAGGCTCCTACGAGCAGTACTTC

J gene: TRBJ2-2
D gene: TRBD1
V gene: TRBV7-9
clone size: many
CDR3 protein: CASSPVTGSGELFF
CDR3 DNA: TGTGCCAGCAGCCCAGTGACAGGGTCCGGGGAGCTGTTTTTT

J gene: TRBJ1-1
D gene: .
V gene: TRBV13
clone size: many
CDR3 protein: CASSPRASTEAFF
CDR3 DNA: TGTGCCAGCAGCCCCAGGGCGTCAACTGAAGCTTTCTTT

J gene: TRBJ1-1
D gene: .
V gene: TRBV15
clone size: .
CDR3 protein: CATSSIGPDTEAFF
CDR3 DNA: TGTGCCACCAGCAGCATAGGACCCGACACTGAAGCTTTCTTT

J gene: TRBJ1-2
D gene: TRBD1
V gene: TRBV20-1
clone size: few
CDR3 protein: CSARDLVGTGGVGYTF
CDR3 DNA: TGCAGTGCTAGAGATTTGGTCGGGACAGGGGGTGTGGGCTACACCTTC

J gene: TRBJ1-1
D gene: .
V gene: TRBV4-1
clone size: many
CDR3 protein: CASSQPPGFSNTEAFF
CDR3 DNA: TGCGCCAGCAGCCAACCTCCAGGGTTTTCGAACACTGAAGCTTTCTTT

J gene: TRBJ2-5
D gene: TRBD1
V gene: TRBV20-1
clone size: many
CDR3 protein: CSAPRQGQETQYF
CDR3 DNA: TGCAGTGCTCCCCGACAGGGTCAGGAGACCCAGTACTTC

J gene: TRBJ2-7
D gene: TRBD1
V gene: TRBV20-1
clone size: many
CDR3 protein: CSARGSDRLYF
CDR3 DNA: TGCAGTGCCAGGGGGTCGGACAGGCTGTACTTC

J gene: TRBJ1-5
D gene: .
V gene: TRBV20-1
clone size: many
CDR3 protein: CSARPRQQASQPQHF
CDR3 DNA: TGCAGTGCTAGACCCAGACAGCAAGCCTCCCAGCCCCAGCATTTT

J gene: TRBJ1-1
D gene: TRBD1
V gene: TRBV3-1
clone size: many
CDR3 protein: CASSRPDRGAGVFF
CDR3 DNA: TGTGCCAGCAGCCGCCCGGACAGGGGCGCGGGGGTTTTCTTT